The source of this TCR beta chain is a study of T-cell reconstitution after alpha-beta-depleted transplantation in children. CDR1 is DFQATT and CDR2 is SNEGSKA in the germline V gene (reference sequence). The CDR3 totals 14 residues. The ends were cut back, 4 bases at V and 2 bases at J, with 14 bases in the middle. Preparation of the TCRbeta library used unique molecular identifiers. Via MiXCR, TCRdb re-called the PCR reads, giving one row per CDR3 protein. In the table there are about 340,000 distinct CDR3 sequences, approximately 10% of which are singletons. This chain links TRBV20-1 with TRBJ1-2; D not certain. The sample in question was PBMCs from the stem cell graft donor, obtained from the stem cell graft. This clonotype was obtained from a human donor who donated a stem cell graft to a child with acute lymphoblastic leukemia. DNA for the CDR3: TGCAGTGCTAAGAGCATGGACCGGAACTATGGCTACACCTTC. It translates to CSAKSMDRNYGYTF.